The clone carrying this T cell receptor (beta chain) was recorded only once. As yet, its antigen is unknown. Clones were sequenced by immunoSEQ multiplex PCR, and TCRdb holds only the in-frame ones, with some missing. Of 65,000 to 85,000 clones listed, roughly 91% are singletons. The record originates from a study of OX40 agonist ivuxolimab in advanced cancers. Study details: The study reported partial responses in three patients: one hepatocellular carcinoma, two cutaneous melanoma.

Study-wide results and limits: CD4+ and CD8+ T cells in blood underwent clonal expansion by week 6 at 0.1 to 3.0 mg/kg. The mean number of expanded clones was higher in CD8+ T cells than in CD4+.

Between the trimmed V and J ends, which lost 2 bases and 12 bases, there was a span of 20 bases. The CDR3 is 14 residues long. Looked up from germline, CDR1 is ENHRY and CDR2 is SYGVKD. V and J are TRBV10-3 and TRBJ2-7; no clear D gene. This TCR was sampled from an adult with an advanced solid tumor such as melanoma, head and neck, liver or kidney cancer. Material: CD4+ or CD8+ T cells sorted from blood, obtained in a trial of the OX40 agonist ivuxolimab. The CDR3 DNA sequence: TGTGCCATCAGTGAGGGGCCCTATACCTACGAAGGGTACTTC. Amino acids: CAISEGPYTYEGYF.